Listed below are T cell receptor beta chains from one sample, sequenced in a study of blood T cell repertoires in COVID-19. Assay: immunoSEQ multiplex PCR; the TCRdb copy retains only in-frame clones and omits some. Here the sample spans 430,000 or so clones, more than 70% being singletons. Sequenced sample: PBMCs or T cells enriched from blood (not recorded which). Every receptor here comes from a woman aged 18-30 years who had been exposed to COVID-19. The CDR3 runs from the conserved cysteine through the conserved F or W. Each record gives: CDR3 DNA, CDR3 protein, V gene, clone size, J gene, D gene. The D gene is left open where the match is weak. Clone size, where shown, is once, few, many, or a class for clones that have expanded.

DNA: TGTGCCAGCAGCCCAGCTAGCGGGGGCCCCAGGGGCAATGAGCAGTTCTTC
CDR3: CASSPASGGPRGNEQFF
V: TRBV11-3
size: -
J: TRBJ2-1
D: TRBD2

DNA: TGTGCCAGTAGCGGACAGAACTATGGCTACACCTTC
CDR3: CASSGQNYGYTF
V: TRBV19
size: -
J: TRBJ1-2
D: -

DNA: TGTGCCAGTAGTATAGATGCAACAGGGATAAATCAGCCCCAGCATTTT
CDR3: CASSIDATGINQPQHF
V: TRBV19
size: -
J: TRBJ1-5
D: -

DNA: TGTGCCAGCAGCCAGTCGCCGGGGGGCCAAGAGACCCAGTACTTC
CDR3: CASSQSPGGQETQYF
V: TRBV7-6
size: -
J: TRBJ2-5
D: TRBD2

DNA: TGTGCCATCAGTGACGTTCCGCGGGGCCCGGGACTAGCGGGGGGGCATTCAGATACGCAGTATTTT
CDR3: CAISDVPRGPGLAGGHSDTQYF
V: TRBV10-3
size: -
J: TRBJ2-3
D: TRBD2

DNA: TGCAGCGTTGAAAGTGGGACTAGCCTAAGTGGGGAGCTGTTTTTT
CDR3: CSVESGTSLSGELFF
V: TRBV29-1
size: -
J: TRBJ2-2
D: TRBD2

DNA: TGCGCCAGCAGCCAAGTTGGGACAGGGGGTAATGAGCAGTTCTTC
CDR3: CASSQVGTGGNEQFF
V: TRBV4-3
size: -
J: TRBJ2-1
D: TRBD1

DNA: TGTGCCAGCAGTGGACAGGGGGTGATGCCCCAGCATTTT
CDR3: CASSGQGVMPQHF
V: TRBV2
size: few
J: TRBJ1-5
D: TRBD1

DNA: TGCGCCAGCAGCTCGAAGACAGGCGCCAGCACAGATACGCAGTATTTT
CDR3: CASSSKTGASTDTQYF
V: TRBV5-1
size: -
J: TRBJ2-3
D: -

DNA: TGTGGCACGGCGCAGGGAATCTCAGGGTCACCCCTCCACTTT
CDR3: CGTAQGISGSPLHF
V: TRBV28
size: once
J: TRBJ1-6
D: -

DNA: TGTGCCAGCTCCACCGGGACAGGGACCCACGAGCAGTACTTC
CDR3: CASSTGTGTHEQYF
V: TRBV18
size: -
J: TRBJ2-7
D: TRBD1

DNA: TGTGCCAGCAGTCCGGACACAGGGGGCGGTCAGCCCCAGCATTTT
CDR3: CASSPDTGGGQPQHF
V: TRBV28
size: -
J: TRBJ1-5
D: TRBD1

DNA: TGTGCCAGCACTTGGGAGACAGGGGCAGGGGCTGACGAGCAGTACTTC
CDR3: CASTWETGAGADEQYF
V: TRBV28
size: once
J: TRBJ2-7
D: TRBD1

DNA: TGTGCCAGCAGTTACTTACAGAACACTGAAGCTTTCTTT
CDR3: CASSYLQNTEAFF
V: TRBV6-2/TRBV6-3
size: -
J: TRBJ1-1
D: -

DNA: TGTGCCAGCAGAATTGACATACCGAACACCGGGGAGCTGTTTTTT
CDR3: CASRIDIPNTGELFF
V: TRBV7-9
size: once
J: TRBJ2-2
D: -

DNA: TGTGCCAGCAGTTACTCAGGACAGGGAGTTAAGCAGTACTTC
CDR3: CASSYSGQGVKQYF
V: TRBV28
size: -
J: TRBJ2-7
D: TRBD1

DNA: TGTGCCAGCAGACCGGGACTAGCCTCCTACGAGCAGTACTTC
CDR3: CASRPGLASYEQYF
V: TRBV6-5
size: -
J: TRBJ2-7
D: TRBD2

DNA: TGTGCCAGTAGTACCTCAGGGGCCTACGAGCAGTACTTC
CDR3: CASSTSGAYEQYF
V: TRBV19
size: -
J: TRBJ2-7
D: -

DNA: TGTGCCAGCAGCTCCGGGACAGTGAACACTGAAGCTTTCTTT
CDR3: CASSSGTVNTEAFF
V: TRBV6-5
size: -
J: TRBJ1-1
D: TRBD1

DNA: TGTGCCAGCAGCTTCAGACAGGAATCTATGCGCTACACCTTC
CDR3: CASSFRQESMRYTF
V: TRBV7-2
size: -
J: TRBJ1-2
D: -

DNA: TGCGCCAGCAGCTTGGCCCTTGGAGGGGAACAGGGGAATGGCTACACCTTC
CDR3: CASSLALGGEQGNGYTF
V: TRBV5-1
size: -
J: TRBJ1-2
D: TRBD1

DNA: TGCGCCAGCAGCCTATACAGGAACACTGAAGCTTTCTTT
CDR3: CASSLYRNTEAFF
V: TRBV5-1
size: -
J: TRBJ1-1
D: -

DNA: TGCGCCAGCAGTCCCGGGACAGGCGGACAGTATGGCTACACCTTC
CDR3: CASSPGTGGQYGYTF
V: TRBV10-2
size: -
J: TRBJ1-2
D: TRBD1

DNA: TGTGCCAGCAGCCCGAGGACTAGCGGGCGCTCCTACAATGAGCAGTTCTTC
CDR3: CASSPRTSGRSYNEQFF
V: TRBV3-1/TRBV3-2
size: -
J: TRBJ2-1
D: TRBD2

DNA: TGTGCCAGCAAGAACAGGGACAGTCGAAACTATGGCTACACCTTC
CDR3: CASKNRDSRNYGYTF
V: TRBV6-5
size: -
J: TRBJ1-2
D: TRBD1

DNA: TGTGCCTCCTCCCGGCAGCCCCAGCATTTT
CDR3: CASSRQPQHF
V: TRBV28
size: -
J: TRBJ1-5
D: -

DNA: -
CDR3: CASRANFGQGAEVPTF
V: TRBV2
size: few
J: TRBJ1-2
D: -

DNA: TGTGCCAGCAGTCCACGGACAGGGGGCAATCAGCCCCAGCATTTT
CDR3: CASSPRTGGNQPQHF
V: TRBV28
size: -
J: TRBJ1-5
D: TRBD1

DNA: TGTGCCAGTAGTTTTCCAAGACTGACAGGGGGCGCAGATTGGGAGCTGTTTTTT
CDR3: CASSFPRLTGGADWELFF
V: TRBV19
size: -
J: TRBJ2-2
D: TRBD1

DNA: TGTGCCACCAGCAGGGATAGCAGCGGCTCCTACGAGCAGTACTTC
CDR3: CATSRDSSGSYEQYF
V: TRBV15
size: -
J: TRBJ2-7
D: -

DNA: TGTGCCAGCAGGGAGGTAGCGGGGGGCGCCCGCGAGACCCAGTACTTC
CDR3: CASREVAGGARETQYF
V: TRBV28
size: -
J: TRBJ2-5
D: TRBD2

DNA: TGTGCCAGTAGAAAACCGGGACAGGGTCGGTCTTCACCCCTCCACTTT
CDR3: CASRKPGQGRSSPLHF
V: TRBV19
size: -
J: TRBJ1-6
D: TRBD1

DNA: TGTGCCAGCAGCCCGACCGGGGGGGGAACTAGCTCTGGAAACACCATATATTTT
CDR3: CASSPTGGGTSSGNTIYF
V: TRBV7-2
size: -
J: TRBJ1-3
D: -

DNA: TGTGCCAGCAGCCAAGATCTGGAGACAGGGGGAATTAGAAGTGAAAAACTGTTTTTT
CDR3: CASSQDLETGGIRSEKLFF
V: TRBV4-2
size: -
J: TRBJ1-4
D: TRBD1

DNA: TGTGCCAGCTCAGGCAGGGAATTGGGCGAGCAGTACTTC
CDR3: CASSGRELGEQYF
V: TRBV18
size: few
J: TRBJ2-7
D: -

DNA: TGCGCCAGCAGCTTGACCACAGGGGGCGACGTCTCACCCCTCCACTTT
CDR3: CASSLTTGGDVSPLHF
V: TRBV5-1
size: -
J: TRBJ1-6
D: TRBD1

DNA: TGTGCCAGCAGCTTAGATGCCAGGGGGTATACTGAAGCTTTCTTT
CDR3: CASSLDARGYTEAFF
V: TRBV7-8
size: -
J: TRBJ1-1
D: TRBD1

DNA: TGTGCCAGCAGTTCGGGACAGTCCTACGAGCAGTACTTC
CDR3: CASSSGQSYEQYF
V: TRBV27
size: -
J: TRBJ2-7
D: TRBD1

DNA: TGTGCCAGCAGCTGGGAACAGGGGTATGAAAAACTGTTTTTT
CDR3: CASSWEQGYEKLFF
V: TRBV6-4
size: once
J: TRBJ1-4
D: TRBD1

DNA: TGTGCTAGTGGTTTGTCCAGGGGGAACACCGGGGAGCTGTTTTTT
CDR3: CASGLSRGNTGELFF
V: TRBV12-5
size: -
J: TRBJ2-2
D: -

DNA: TGTGCCAGCAGCAGGGGGACAGGGATTCAGCCCCAGCATTTT
CDR3: CASSRGTGIQPQHF
V: TRBV2
size: few
J: TRBJ1-5
D: TRBD1

DNA: TGTGCCAGCAGTGAAGTTGAAGGGGATCAGCCCCAGCATTTT
CDR3: CASSEVEGDQPQHF
V: TRBV2
size: -
J: TRBJ1-5
D: -

DNA: TGTGCCAGAAGCCCTTGGACAGGGGAGGCGATTGCTGAAGCTTTCTTT
CDR3: CARSPWTGEAIAEAFF
V: TRBV5-3
size: -
J: TRBJ1-1
D: TRBD1

DNA: TGTGCCAGCGGCAGACTAGCGGGAGTCGTAGAGACCCAGTACTTC
CDR3: CASGRLAGVVETQYF
V: TRBV6-5
size: -
J: TRBJ2-5
D: TRBD2

DNA: TGTGCCAGCAGTTTATTTGGCGGGACCGATAGCTCCTACAATGAGCAGTTCTTC
CDR3: CASSLFGGTDSSYNEQFF
V: TRBV27
size: -
J: TRBJ2-1
D: -

DNA: TGTGCCACCAGTGGGACAGGGGGCGAGGCTTTCTTT
CDR3: CATSGTGGEAFF
V: TRBV24-1
size: -
J: TRBJ1-1
D: TRBD1

DNA: TGCGCCAGCAGCTTCCTAGCTGCCCCGACAGATACGCAGTATTTT
CDR3: CASSFLAAPTDTQYF
V: TRBV5-1
size: -
J: TRBJ2-3
D: -

DNA: TGCGCCAGCAGCCCGCCCGCTAGCGGGATATATGCCTACGAGCAGTACTTC
CDR3: CASSPPASGIYAYEQYF
V: TRBV5-1
size: -
J: TRBJ2-7
D: TRBD2